A selection of T cell receptor beta chains follows, all from one sample in a study of regulatory T cells in long-lasting Graves disease. TCRdb called the multiplex PCR reads again in MiXCR, with one record for every CDR3 protein. The sample includes 550,000 or so distinct CDR3 sequences, around 12% of them seen just once. The data also belong to a second study, concerning T cells in Graves' hyperthyroidism and ophthalmopathy.

The sample consisted of peripheral blood mononuclear cells (PBMCs), taken at new diagnosis, from a patient treated with antithyroid drugs. The receptors were sampled from a woman in her 30s with Graves disease. Each CDR3 is given with its conserved first and last residue. The D gene is left open where the match is weak. Some rows mark clone size as missing; the rest say once, few, many or name a class of expanded clone.

D: TRBD2
J: TRBJ2-7
size: few
V: TRBV6-6
CDR3: CASSYSRSGRTNYEQYF
DNA: TGTGCCAGCAGTTACTCGAGAAGCGGGAGGACTAACTACGAGCAGTACTTC

D: TRBD1
J: TRBJ1-6
size: many
V: TRBV2
CDR3: CASSDRGAKNSPLHF
DNA: TGTGCCAGCAGCGACAGGGGAGCGAAGAATTCACCCCTCCACTTT

D: -
J: TRBJ2-1
size: -
V: TRBV7-9
CDR3: CASSPGLGNWLNEQFF
DNA: TGTGCCAGCAGCCCCGGTCTAGGGAATTGGCTCAATGAGCAGTTCTTC

D: -
J: TRBJ1-4
size: -
V: TRBV7-9
CDR3: CASSSRGGMDEKLFF
DNA: TGTGCCAGCAGCTCGAGAGGGGGTATGGATGAAAAACTGTTTTTT

D: -
J: TRBJ2-3
size: many
V: TRBV20-1
CDR3: CSAKLLSGPTDTQYF
DNA: TGCAGTGCTAAACTACTTAGCGGTCCCACAGATACGCAGTATTTT

D: -
J: TRBJ1-1
size: many
V: TRBV5-1
CDR3: CASSPRSNLDTEAFF
DNA: TGCGCCAGCAGCCCTAGATCGAATTTGGACACTGAAGCTTTCTTT

D: -
J: TRBJ1-5
size: many
V: TRBV27
CDR3: CASRRRGAGERQPQHF
DNA: TGTGCCAGCAGACGGAGGGGGGCAGGGGAACGTCAGCCCCAGCATTTT

D: TRBD2
J: TRBJ2-1
size: many
V: TRBV11-1
CDR3: CASSLGILLAGGPGNEQFF
DNA: TGTGCCAGCAGCTTAGGGATCTTACTAGCGGGAGGGCCTGGAAATGAGCAGTTCTTC

D: TRBD2
J: TRBJ2-1
size: -
V: TRBV4-3
CDR3: CASSPGLAGGGGQSF
DNA: TGCGCCAGCAGCCCCGGGCTAGCGGGAGGAGGAGGGCAGTCCTTC

D: -
J: TRBJ1-2
size: -
V: TRBV3-1
CDR3: CASSQVSGPYGYTF
DNA: TGTGCCAGCAGCCAAGTATCGGGGCCCTATGGCTACACCTTC

D: -
J: TRBJ2-2
size: many
V: TRBV20-1
CDR3: CSARDAVTGELFF
DNA: TGCAGTGCTAGAGATGCGGTCACCGGGGAGCTGTTTTTT

D: TRBD1
J: TRBJ2-7
size: many
V: TRBV9
CDR3: CASSTGTGGLEQYF
DNA: TGTGCCAGCAGCACCGGGACAGGGGGTCTCGAGCAGTACTTC

D: -
J: TRBJ2-3
size: -
V: TRBV20-1
CDR3: CSASLGGGVGTDTQYF
DNA: TGCAGTGCTAGTTTGGGAGGGGGCGTGGGGACAGATACGCAGTATTTT

D: -
J: TRBJ1-3
size: many
V: TRBV12-3/TRBV12-4
CDR3: CASSLVGEIGNTIYF
DNA: TGTGCCAGCAGTTTAGTAGGGGAGATTGGAAACACCATATATTTT

D: -
J: TRBJ2-5
size: many
V: TRBV18
CDR3: CASSPRPKQETQYF
DNA: TGTGCCAGCTCACCACGGCCAAAGCAAGAGACCCAGTACTTC

D: -
J: TRBJ1-5
size: -
V: TRBV29-1
CDR3: CSVDSQTNQDQPQHF
DNA: TGCAGCGTTGACTCTCAGACAAATCAAGATCAGCCCCAGCATTTT

D: -
J: TRBJ2-7
size: many
V: TRBV28
CDR3: CASSILQGLYEQYF
DNA: TGTGCCAGCAGCATCCTACAAGGTTTGTACGAGCAGTACTTC

D: -
J: TRBJ1-1
size: many
V: TRBV7-9
CDR3: CASRLLFTEAFF
DNA: TGTGCCAGCAGGTTACTATTTACTGAAGCTTTCTTT

D: -
J: TRBJ2-5
size: -
V: TRBV2
CDR3: CASREEDWQETQYF
DNA: TGTGCCAGCAGGGAGGAAGACTGGCAAGAGACCCAGTACTTC

D: -
J: TRBJ2-1
size: -
V: TRBV11-3
CDR3: CASSHRGSSYNEQFF
DNA: TGTGCCAGCAGCCACCGGGGGAGTTCCTACAATGAGCAGTTCTTC

D: TRBD1
J: TRBJ2-7
size: -
V: TRBV28
CDR3: CASRWTGNNDVGQYF
DNA: TGTGCCAGCAGGTGGACAGGGAATAATGATGTGGGGCAGTACTTC

D: -
J: TRBJ1-1
size: -
V: TRBV5-6
CDR3: CASSLVSIWDTEAFF
DNA: TGTGCCAGCAGCTTGGTTTCAATTTGGGACACTGAGGCTTTCTTT

D: -
J: TRBJ2-7
size: many
V: TRBV6-1
CDR3: CASSDMVYEQYF
DNA: TGTGCCAGCAGTGATATGGTTTACGAGCAGTACTTC

D: TRBD2
J: TRBJ2-2
size: -
V: TRBV15
CDR3: CATSRKLADSPGGELFF
DNA: TGTGCCACCAGCAGGAAACTAGCGGACTCGCCGGGTGGGGAGCTGTTTTTT

D: -
J: TRBJ1-5
size: many
V: TRBV28
CDR3: CASSSYQPQHF
DNA: TGTGCCAGCAGTTCATATCAGCCCCAGCATTTT

D: -
J: TRBJ2-7
size: many
V: TRBV2
CDR3: CASSEATSRGYYEQYF
DNA: TGTGCCAGCAGTGAAGCGACCTCGAGGGGGTACTACGAGCAGTACTTC

D: TRBD1
J: TRBJ1-1
size: many
V: TRBV3-1
CDR3: CASSQGTGLGTEAFF
DNA: TGTGCCAGCAGCCAAGGGACAGGGCTTGGCACTGAAGCTTTCTTT

D: TRBD2
J: TRBJ2-1
size: many
V: TRBV10-3
CDR3: CAISDLGAGLNEQFF
DNA: TGTGCCATCAGTGATCTAGGAGCGGGGTTAAATGAGCAGTTCTTC

D: TRBD2
J: TRBJ2-2
size: -
V: TRBV5-1
CDR3: CASSSKTSGSGTGELFF
DNA: TGCGCCAGCAGCTCAAAGACTAGCGGGAGTGGTACCGGGGAGCTGTTTTTT

D: TRBD1
J: TRBJ1-3
size: many
V: TRBV28
CDR3: CASSSSGTGRNTIYF
DNA: TGTGCCAGCAGTTCTTCCGGGACAGGGCGAAACACCATATATTTT

D: -
J: TRBJ2-5
size: many
V: TRBV13
CDR3: CASSLWQETQYF
DNA: TGTGCCAGCAGCTTGTGGCAAGAGACCCAGTACTTC

D: TRBD2
J: TRBJ2-1
size: few
V: TRBV3-1
CDR3: CASSPVTSGRHNEQFF
DNA: TGTGCCAGCAGCCCCGTGACTAGCGGGAGACACAATGAGCAGTTCTTC

D: TRBD2
J: TRBJ2-1
size: many
V: TRBV3-1
CDR3: CASSQLADHYNEQFF
DNA: TGTGCCAGCAGCCAACTAGCGGATCACTACAATGAGCAGTTCTTC

D: TRBD2
J: TRBJ2-1
size: -
V: TRBV6-1
CDR3: CASSPGLVHNEQFF
DNA: TGTGCCAGCAGTCCCGGACTAGTTCACAATGAGCAGTTCTTC

D: TRBD1
J: TRBJ1-1
size: many
V: TRBV19
CDR3: CASSIAAGGNTEAFF
DNA: TGTGCCAGTAGTATAGCGGCAGGGGGCAACACTGAAGCTTTCTTT

D: -
J: TRBJ2-2
size: many
V: TRBV2
CDR3: CASSVMQTGELFF
DNA: TGTGCCAGCAGTGTTATGCAAACCGGGGAGCTGTTTTTT

D: -
J: TRBJ1-1
size: few
V: TRBV6-1
CDR3: CASSTRRVNTEAFF
DNA: TGTGCCAGCAGTACAAGACGGGTGAACACTGAAGCTTTCTTT

D: -
J: TRBJ1-4
size: many
V: TRBV7-2
CDR3: CASSPQPNEKLFF
DNA: TGTGCCAGCAGCCCCCAACCAAATGAAAAACTGTTTTTT

D: -
J: TRBJ2-1
size: few
V: TRBV11-3
CDR3: CASSSTDSRDEQFF
DNA: TGTGCCAGCAGCAGTACGGACTCGCGTGATGAGCAGTTCTTC

D: TRBD2
J: TRBJ2-7
size: few
V: TRBV25-1
CDR3: CASSPGGSWEQYF
DNA: TGTGCCAGCAGCCCCGGGGGGTCGTGGGAGCAGTACTTC

D: -
J: TRBJ1-1
size: many
V: TRBV6-1
CDR3: CACRRGGTEAFF
DNA: TGTGCCTGCCGTCGGGGGGGCACTGAAGCTTTCTTT

D: -
J: TRBJ1-1
size: many
V: TRBV28
CDR3: CASSYGGVGSGSTEAFF
DNA: TGTGCCAGCAGTTATGGGGGGGTAGGGTCCGGGAGCACTGAAGCTTTCTTT

D: TRBD2
J: TRBJ2-7
size: many
V: TRBV11-2
CDR3: CASGGTSGSYEQYF
DNA: TGTGCCAGCGGCGGGACTAGCGGGAGTTACGAGCAGTACTTC

D: -
J: TRBJ2-3
size: many
V: TRBV20-1
CDR3: CSASVAGRTDTQYF
DNA: TGCAGTGCCAGTGTCGCGGGTCGCACAGATACGCAGTATTTT

D: TRBD2
J: TRBJ2-7
size: few
V: TRBV19
CDR3: CASSSRGLAGGQSSYEQYF
DNA: TGTGCCAGTAGTTCCCGAGGACTAGCGGGAGGCCAGAGCTCCTACGAGCAGTACTTC

D: TRBD1
J: TRBJ2-1
size: many
V: TRBV7-8
CDR3: CASSTRDRAGSEQFF
DNA: TGTGCCAGCAGCACCCGGGACAGGGCGGGGAGTGAGCAGTTCTTC